This T cell receptor beta chain was sequenced during a study of shared clonotypes between healthy human individuals. Repertoires were generated with immunoSEQ multiplex PCR, while TCRdb's copy carries only in-frame clones and drops some. This repertoire shows 400,000 to 500,000 clones, about 80% found once; its top ten account for less than 15%. The CDR3 extends over 15 amino acids. Germline V lookup: CDR1 LGHNA, CDR2 YNFKEQ. V lost 0 bases to trimming and J lost 2 bases, with 11 bases between them. Notes on this clone: This probably arose from a read error, given a far larger clone one base away.

The sequence came from a woman aged 40 to 50 in good health. Some clones in this sample may be carry-over from other donors' samples. Specimen: PBMCs. This sequence joins TRBV4-2 and TRBJ2-7; D uncertain. CDR3 residues: CASSQEGDVPYEQYF. CDR3 sequence (DNA): TGTGCCAGCAGCCAAGAAGGAGATGTACCCTACGAGCAGTACTTC.